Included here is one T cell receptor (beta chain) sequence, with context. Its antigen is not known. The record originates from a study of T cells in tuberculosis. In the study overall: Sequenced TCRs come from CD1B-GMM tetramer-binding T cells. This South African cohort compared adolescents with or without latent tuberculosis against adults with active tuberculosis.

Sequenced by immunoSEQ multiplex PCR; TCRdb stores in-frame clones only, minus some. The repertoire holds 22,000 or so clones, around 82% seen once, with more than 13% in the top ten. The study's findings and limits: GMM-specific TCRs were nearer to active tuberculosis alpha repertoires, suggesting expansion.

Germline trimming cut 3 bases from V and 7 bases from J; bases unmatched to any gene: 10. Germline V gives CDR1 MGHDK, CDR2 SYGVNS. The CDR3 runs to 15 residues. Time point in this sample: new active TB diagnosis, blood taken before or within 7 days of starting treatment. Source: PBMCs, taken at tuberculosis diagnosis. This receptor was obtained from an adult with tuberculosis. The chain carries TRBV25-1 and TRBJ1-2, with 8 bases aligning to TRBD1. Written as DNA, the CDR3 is TGTGCCAGCAGTGACTCGCCGACAGGGGAAGGTGGCTACACCTTC. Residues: CASSDSPTGEGGYTF.